There are a few counts of the clone carrying this TCR beta chain. Sequencing of TCR beta was performed on blood CD8+ T cells and on blood CD4+ T cells. The data stem from a study of CD8 T cells in Susac syndrome. CDR1 DFQATT and CDR2 SNEGSKA come from the germline V gene (reference sequence). Trimming cost V 0 bases and J 2 bases, with 8 bases left between them. This CDR3 contains 13 residues. When the RNA was reverse transcribed, random hexamers were used with an input of roughly 0.5 to 1 ug. MiXCR, run by TCRdb on the immunoSEQ multiplex PCR reads, gives a single entry per CDR3 protein. The sample contains just over 150,000 distinct CDR3 sequences, approximately 93% of which appear only once.

This chain connects TRBV20-1 to TRBJ2-7; D perhaps matches TRBD2 (5 bases). This sequence was found in a human donor with multiple sclerosis. Sequencing was carried out using CD8+ T cells from PBMCs. The CDR3 bases are TGCAGTGCTAGAGATTCGGGGACCTACGAGCAGTACTTC. This encodes CSARDSGTYEQYF.